This T cell receptor (beta chain) was sequenced for a study of cytomegalovirus exposure and HLA in healthy donors. The study ran its PCR with 60 Vbeta and 13 Jbeta primers. Data came from immunoSEQ multiplex PCR; TCRdb stores just in-frame clones and leaves some out. Of 180,000 or so clones listed, roughly 85% are singletons. All the people who gave samples were healthy bone marrow donors. The CDR3 is 15 residues long. V was shortened by 2 bases and J by 0 bases, with 10 bases between the two germline ends. The germline gives CDR1 MDHEN, CDR2 SYDVKM. For this clone: Its antigen remains unknown.

Overall study results and limits: Upon later analysis, HLA-associated TCR beta chains proved more clonally expanded than other, equally common chains.

Sample: PBMCs. This TCR was sampled from a man between 45 and 60 years old in good health and CMV-seropositive. The V and J genes are TRBV28 and TRBJ1-1, with D tentatively TRBD1 (6 bases). CDR3 region: CASSLADRLNTEAFF. CDR3 DNA: TGTGCCAGCAGTTTAGCCGACAGGCTGAACACTGAAGCTTTCTTT. The complete variable domain, with remaining parts taken from reference TRBV28 and TRBJ1-1, reads DVKVTQSSRYLVKRTGEKVFLECVQDMDHENMFWYRQDPGLGLRLIYFSYDVKMKEKGDIPEGYSVSREKKERFSLILESASTNQTSMYLCASSLADRLNTEAFFGQGTRLTVV.